Each of the 22 T cell receptor beta chains below was sequenced from the same sample in a study of blood T cells in healthy people across ages. A second PCR, run for about 7 to 12 cycles, used a sample-barcoded 5' primer plus a J-beta primer mix. In TCRdb, the 5' RACE reads were re-called with MiXCR into one record per CDR3 protein. The sample has fewer than 2 million distinct CDR3 sequences, about 39% seen once. Sample: blood. The receptors were gathered from a human donor in good health.

The chain is built from TRBV7-2 and TRBJ2-7; 7 bases agree with TRBD1. CDR1 is SGHTA, CDR2 FQGNSA, per germline. The CDR3 loop spans 14 amino acids. V lost 6 bases to trimming and J lost 2 bases; unmatched junction nucleotides: 7. The CDR3 region is CASRKTGIPYEQYF. The CDR3 coding sequence is TGTGCCAGCAGGAAGACAGGGATTCCCTACGAGCAGTACTTC. The whole variable domain, remainder taken from reference TRBV7-2 and TRBJ2-7, is GAGVSQSPSNKVTEKGKDVELRCDPISGHTALYWYRQSLGQGLEFLIYFQGNSAPDKSGLPSDRFSAERTGGSVSTLTIQRTQQEDSAVYLCASRKTGIPYEQYFGPGTRLTVT.

Turning to this clonotype: Being one base from a much bigger clone, this may be a read error. This chain joins TRBV4-2 and TRBJ2-1, with 7 bases that match TRBD1. This CDR3 spans 16 amino acids. The V and J ends lost 0 bases and 2 bases, in that order; junction bases with no gene match: 4. Germline values: CDR1 LGHNA, CDR2 YNFKEQ. DNA for the CDR3: TGTGCCAGCAGCCAAGAAGGGACAGCCCCCTACAATGAGCAGTTCTTC. Its protein is CASSQEGTAPYNEQFF.

The chain joins TRBV7-2 to TRBJ2-3; TRBD1 matches 9 bases. With V trimmed by 5 bases and J by 0 bases, 6 bases remained unmatched. The CDR3 contains 16 residues. Germline V CDR1 and CDR2: SGHTA, FQGNSA. Here the CDR3 DNA reads TGTGCCAGCAGCCCGAGGACAGGGGCCAGCACAGATACGCAGTATTTT. Translating it yields CASSPRTGASTDTQYF.

The rearrangement links TRBV29-1 to TRBJ2-1; maybe TRBD1 (6 bases). V lost 1 base and J lost 7, with 14 bases in between. CDR1 is SQVTM, CDR2 ANQGSEA, per germline. This CDR3 has 14 amino acids. CDR3 bases: TGCAGCGTTGAAGGTACAGGGTCCCCAAATGAGCAGTTCTTC. Encoded protein: CSVEGTGSPNEQFF.

This clonotype showed up many times. This CDR3 is CASGRPDIGTNEQYF. The CDR3 bases are TGCGCCAGCGGTCGCCCGGACATTGGGACCAACGAGCAGTACTTC. The gene calls are TRBV4-3 and TRBJ2-7, with D perhaps matching TRBD1 or TRBD2 (5 bases each). Germline loops: CDR1 LGHNA, CDR2 YSLEER. This CDR3 is built from 15 residues. Trimming took 8 bases from V and 5 from J, leaving 22 bases between them.

This rearrangement joins TRBV2 to TRBJ1-1, with 9 bases identical to TRBD1. V lost 11 bases, J lost 3 bases, and 7 bases stayed unmatched. Germline V CDR1 and CDR2: SNHLY, FYNNEI. The CDR3 consists of 13 residues. CDR3 sequence: CAVSRDRDTEAFF. The DNA of the CDR3 is TGTGCCGTCAGTCGGGACAGGGACACTGAAGCTTTCTTT.

The chain recombines TRBV6-2 or TRBV6-3 with TRBJ2-1; D unclear. The CDR3 is 15 residues long. Per the germline V gene, CDR1 is MNHEY and CDR2 is SVGEGT. Trimming stripped 7 bases from V and 6 bases from J, with 19 bases between. The CDR3 loop reads CASTTTEERRNEQFF. In nucleotides, the CDR3 is TGTGCCAGCACCACCACCGAGGAGCGTCGCAATGAGCAGTTCTTC.

This clonotype was found a few times. The chain is built from TRBV18 and TRBJ2-4; D possibly corresponds to TRBD1 (5 bases). The CDR3 loop spans 15 amino acids. V lost 0 bases and J lost 3, with 9 bases in between. The germline gives CDR1 KGHSH, CDR2 LQKENI. This chain's CDR3 is CASSPPSQGKNIQYF. In DNA form, the CDR3 reads TGTGCCAGCTCACCACCTTCGCAGGGCAAAAACATTCAGTACTTC.

This clonotype appeared a few times. This chain joins TRBV15 and TRBJ1-1; 7 bases are a match to TRBD1. The CDR3 extends over 13 amino acids. Trimming took 5 bases from V and 7 from J; bases not matched to a gene: 7. Germline-derived CDR1 and CDR2 are LNHNV and YYDKDF (reference sequence). Written as DNA, the CDR3 is TGTGCCACCAGCTACCAAGGGACAGATGAAGCTTTCTTT. This sequence encodes CATSYQGTDEAFF. Full variable domain (rest looked up from reference TRBV15 and TRBJ1-1): DAMVIQNPRYQVTQFGKPVTLSCSQTLNHNVMYWYQQKSSQAPKLLFHYYDKDFNNEADTPDNFQSRRPNTSFCFLDIRSPGLGDTAMYLCATSYQGTDEAFFGQGTRLTVV.

The rearrangement links TRBV12-3 or TRBV12-4 to TRBJ1-5; 10 nucleotides match TRBD1. The CDR3 totals 15 residues. V trimming: 5 bases; J trimming: 6 bases; junction bases outside the gene matches: 7. The CDR3 sequence: CASSPPGQGIQPQHF. For the CDR3, the DNA is TGTGCCAGCAGTCCACCGGGACAGGGGATTCAGCCCCAGCATTTT.

This rearrangement joins TRBV9 to TRBJ1-2; unclear D gene. Germline assignment: CDR1 SGDLS and CDR2 YYNGEE. The CDR3 consists of 14 residues. The V gene lost 0 bases and the J gene lost 2 bases, with 8 bases spanning the gap. CDR3 sequence (DNA): TGTGCCAGCAGCGTAGAGGCGGTCAACTATGGCTACACCTTC. Translating it yields CASSVEAVNYGYTF.

This clonotype appeared a few times. This rearrangement joins TRBV27 to TRBJ1-2; the D gene is possibly TRBD1 (5 bases). The germline V and J ends were trimmed by 4 bases and 0 bases, with 9 bases remaining between them. The CDR3 sequence is 14 residues long. Germline CDR1 reads MNHEY; CDR2 reads SMNVEV (reference sequence). CDR3: CASSYLGPNYGYTF. The DNA for the CDR3 is TGTGCCAGCAGTTACCTGGGACCTAACTATGGCTACACCTTC.

The sample holds a few counts of this clonotype. The junction departs from the called germline gene at one end, perhaps through a read error. The chain combines TRBV20-1 with TRBJ2-7; maybe TRBD2 (5 bases). Germline V gives CDR1 DFQATT, CDR2 SNEGSKA (reference sequence). The CDR3 sequence is 12 residues long. The CDR3 loop reads CSTRGSGSEQYF. The CDR3 coding sequence is TGCAGTACTAGAGGATCGGGGAGCGAGCAGTACTTC.

This clonotype was detected many times. The rearrangement uses TRBV12-3 or TRBV12-4 and TRBJ2-7; D ambiguous. The CDR3 is 12 amino acids. Trimming cost V 3 bases and J 2 bases, with 5 bases left between them. Here the CDR3 reads CASSFETYEQYF. The CDR3 region has the DNA TGTGCCAGCAGTTTTGAGACCTACGAGCAGTACTTC.

This clonotype turned up a few times. CDR3 nucleotides: TGTGCCAGCTCACCACTGAGGGGGGATGCCAAAAACATTCAGTACTTC. Translating gives CASSPLRGDAKNIQYF. The rearrangement uses TRBV18 and TRBJ2-4, with D possibly called TRBD1 or TRBD2 (6 bases each). Germline V gene lookup returns CDR1 KGHSH and CDR2 LQKENI. Trimming pared 1 base from V and 1 base from J, leaving 11 bases between. The CDR3 is 16 residues long.

The chain uses TRBV6-6 and TRBJ2-1, with TRBD2 as a possible D gene (6 bases). The V gene lost 2 bases and the J gene lost 0 bases, with 20 bases spanning the gap. This CDR3 has 19 residues. In germline, CDR1 is MNHNY, CDR2 SVGAGI (reference sequence). The chain's CDR3 is CASSYPEGGNSPSYNEQFF. The CDR3, as DNA: TGTGCCAGCAGTTACCCGGAGGGCGGGAATTCACCCTCCTACAATGAGCAGTTCTTC.

The CDR3 coding sequence is TGTGCCAGCAGGCGAGGGGCTCGCTCTGGAAACACCATATATTTT. Translating it yields CASRRGARSGNTIYF. The rearrangement uses TRBV27 and TRBJ1-3; the D gene is possibly TRBD1 (5 bases). This CDR3 spans 15 amino acids. Germline V gives CDR1 MNHEY, CDR2 SMNVEV (reference sequence). Trimming stripped 6 bases from V and 0 bases from J, with 12 bases between.

This clonotype was seen ten or more times. The chain carries TRBV18 and TRBJ2-1; D gene ambiguous. Trimming took 8 bases from V and 0 from J, leaving 11 bases between them. Germline loops: CDR1 KGHSH, CDR2 LQKENI. CDR3 length: 14 residues. CDR3 DNA sequence: TGTGCCAGCAGCCCTCCGAGCTCCTACAATGAGCAGTTCTTC. It yields the protein CASSPPSSYNEQFF.

The chain is built from TRBV29-1 and TRBJ2-3; 12 bases line up with TRBD2. The CDR3 spans 14 residues. Germline trimming cut 4 bases from V and 6 bases from J; bases unmatched to any gene: 5. The germline V gene encodes CDR1 SQVTM and CDR2 ANQGSEA. DNA for the CDR3: TGCAGCGTTGCTGGACTAGCGGGGATGGATACGCAGTATTTT. Its translation is CSVAGLAGMDTQYF.

The rearrangement links TRBV28 to TRBJ2-7; D is perhaps TRBD1 (5 bases). V was clipped by 3 bases and J by 5 bases, with 14 bases between them. Germline-derived CDR1 and CDR2 are MDHEN and SYDVKM. The CDR3 consists of 14 residues. CDR3 region: CASSFPGWADEQYF. In DNA form, the CDR3 reads TGTGCCAGCAGTTTCCCAGGGTGGGCCGACGAGCAGTACTTC. The full variable domain, rest sourced from reference TRBV28 and TRBJ2-7, is DVKVTQSSRYLVKRTGEKVFLECVQDMDHENMFWYRQDPGLGLRLIYFSYDVKMKEKGDIPEGYSVSREKKERFSLILESASTNQTSMYLCASSFPGWADEQYFGPGTRLTVT.

This rearrangement joins TRBV29-1 to TRBJ2-5; D unclear. V was pared by 5 bases and J by 5 bases, with 15 bases between. The germline CDR1 and CDR2 sequences are SQVTM and ANQGSEA. There are 13 residues in the CDR3. Here the CDR3 reads CSVLVGERETQYF. Here the CDR3 DNA reads TGCAGCGTTTTAGTAGGAGAGCGCGAGACCCAGTACTTC.

A few counts support this clonotype. The V call is TRBV12-3 or TRBV12-4, the J call TRBJ1-2, with unresolved D. The CDR3 sequence is 14 residues long. The V and J ends lost 4 bases and 4 bases respectively, with 13 bases between them. CDR3 DNA: TGTGCCAGCAGTTCACCTACGGAGTTCTATGGCTACACCTTC. It translates to CASSSPTEFYGYTF.